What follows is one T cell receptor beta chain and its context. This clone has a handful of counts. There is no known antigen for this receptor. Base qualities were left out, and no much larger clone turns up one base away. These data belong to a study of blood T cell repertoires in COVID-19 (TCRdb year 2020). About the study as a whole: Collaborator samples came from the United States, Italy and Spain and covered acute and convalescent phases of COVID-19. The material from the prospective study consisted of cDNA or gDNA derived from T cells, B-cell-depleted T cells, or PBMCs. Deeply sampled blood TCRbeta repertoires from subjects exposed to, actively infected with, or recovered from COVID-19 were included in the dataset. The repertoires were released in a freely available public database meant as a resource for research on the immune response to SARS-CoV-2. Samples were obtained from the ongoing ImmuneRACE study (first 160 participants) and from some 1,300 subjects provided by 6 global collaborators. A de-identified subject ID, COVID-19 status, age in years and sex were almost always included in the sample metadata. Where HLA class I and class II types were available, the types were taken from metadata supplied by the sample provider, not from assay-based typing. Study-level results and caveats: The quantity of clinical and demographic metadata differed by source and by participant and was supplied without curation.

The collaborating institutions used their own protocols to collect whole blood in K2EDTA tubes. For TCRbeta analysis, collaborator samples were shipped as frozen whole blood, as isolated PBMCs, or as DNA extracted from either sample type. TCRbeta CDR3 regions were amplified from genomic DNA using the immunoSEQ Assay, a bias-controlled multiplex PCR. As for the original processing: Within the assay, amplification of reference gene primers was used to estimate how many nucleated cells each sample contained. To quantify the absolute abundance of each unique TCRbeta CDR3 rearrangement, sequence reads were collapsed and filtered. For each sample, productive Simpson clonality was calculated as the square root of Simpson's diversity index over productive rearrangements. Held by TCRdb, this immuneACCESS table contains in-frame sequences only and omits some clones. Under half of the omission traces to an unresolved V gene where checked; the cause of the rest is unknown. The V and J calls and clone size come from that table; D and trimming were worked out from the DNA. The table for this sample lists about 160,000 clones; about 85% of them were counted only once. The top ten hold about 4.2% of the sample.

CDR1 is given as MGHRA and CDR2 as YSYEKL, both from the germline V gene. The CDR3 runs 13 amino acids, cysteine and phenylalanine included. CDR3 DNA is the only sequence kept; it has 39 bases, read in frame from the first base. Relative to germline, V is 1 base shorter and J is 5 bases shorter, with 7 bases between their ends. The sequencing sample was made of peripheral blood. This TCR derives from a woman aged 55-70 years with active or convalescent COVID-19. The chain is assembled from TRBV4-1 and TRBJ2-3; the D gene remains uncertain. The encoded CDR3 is CASSQGPRDTQYF. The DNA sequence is TGCGCCAGCAGCCAAGGGCCTAGAGATACGCAGTATTTT.